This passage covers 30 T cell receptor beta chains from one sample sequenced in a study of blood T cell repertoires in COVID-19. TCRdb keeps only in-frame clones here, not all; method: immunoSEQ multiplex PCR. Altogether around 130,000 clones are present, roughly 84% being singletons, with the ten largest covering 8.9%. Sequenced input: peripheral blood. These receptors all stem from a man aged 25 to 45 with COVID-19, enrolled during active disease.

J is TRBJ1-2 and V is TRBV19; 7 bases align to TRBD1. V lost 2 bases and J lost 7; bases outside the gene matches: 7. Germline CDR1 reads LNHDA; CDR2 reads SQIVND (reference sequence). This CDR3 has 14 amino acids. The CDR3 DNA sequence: TGTGCCAGTAGTATATACGACGACAGGGCTGGCTACACCTTC. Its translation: CASSIYDDRAGYTF.

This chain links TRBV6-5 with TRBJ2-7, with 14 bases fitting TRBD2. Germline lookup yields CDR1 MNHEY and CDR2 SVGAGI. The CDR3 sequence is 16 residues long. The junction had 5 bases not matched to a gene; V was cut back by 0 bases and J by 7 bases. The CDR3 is CASSYSGLAGGREQYF. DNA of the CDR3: TGTGCCAGCAGTTACTCCGGACTAGCGGGAGGCCGGGAGCAGTACTTC.

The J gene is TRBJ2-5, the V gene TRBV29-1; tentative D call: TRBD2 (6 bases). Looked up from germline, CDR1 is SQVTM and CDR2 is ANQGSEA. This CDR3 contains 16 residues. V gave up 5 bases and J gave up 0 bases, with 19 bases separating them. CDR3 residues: CSVRRAPNYHQETQYF. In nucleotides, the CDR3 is TGCAGCGTTCGGAGGGCGCCCAACTACCACCAAGAGACCCAGTACTTC.

As DNA, the CDR3 is TGCGCCAGCAGCCAAGTCGTAGTAGCGATAGGTCTCAATGAGCAGTTCTTC. This sequence encodes CASSQVVVAIGLNEQFF. The rearrangement links TRBV4-1 to TRBJ2-1, with D maybe TRBD2 (5 bases). Germline CDR1 reads MGHRA; CDR2 reads YSYEKL. CDR3 size: 17 residues. The V gene lost 1 base and the J gene lost 6 bases, with 19 bases spanning the gap.

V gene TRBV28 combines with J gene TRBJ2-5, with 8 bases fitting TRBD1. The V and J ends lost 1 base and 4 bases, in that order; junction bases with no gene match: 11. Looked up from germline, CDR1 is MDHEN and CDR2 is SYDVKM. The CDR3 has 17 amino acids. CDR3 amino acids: CASSLLRLQGATETQYF. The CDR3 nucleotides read TGTGCCAGCAGTTTATTAAGATTGCAGGGGGCAACAGAGACCCAGTACTTC.

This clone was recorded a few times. The chain's CDR3 is CASSRTVNYGYTF. The CDR3 nucleotides read TGTGCCAGCAGTCGGACAGTTAACTATGGCTACACCTTC. The chain links TRBV12-3 or TRBV12-4 to TRBJ1-2; D is perhaps TRBD1 (6 bases). V was pared by 5 bases and J by 1 base, with 8 bases between. CDR3 size: 13 residues.

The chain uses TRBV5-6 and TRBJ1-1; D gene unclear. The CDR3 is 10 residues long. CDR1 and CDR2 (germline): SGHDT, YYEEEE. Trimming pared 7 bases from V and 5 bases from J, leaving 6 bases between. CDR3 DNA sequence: TGTGCCAGCGGGCAAACTGAAGCTTTCTTT. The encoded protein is CASGQTEAFF.

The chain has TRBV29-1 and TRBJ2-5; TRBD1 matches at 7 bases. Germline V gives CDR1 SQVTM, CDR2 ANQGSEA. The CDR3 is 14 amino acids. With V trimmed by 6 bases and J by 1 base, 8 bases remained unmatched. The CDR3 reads CSVIPRDSQETQYF. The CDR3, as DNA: TGCAGCGTCATACCGAGGGACAGCCAAGAGACCCAGTACTTC.

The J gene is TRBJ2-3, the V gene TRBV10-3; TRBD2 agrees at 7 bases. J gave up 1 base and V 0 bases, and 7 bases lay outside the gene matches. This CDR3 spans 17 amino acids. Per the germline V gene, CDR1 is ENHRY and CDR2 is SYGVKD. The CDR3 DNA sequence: TGTGCCATCAGTGAGTCGTCGAGCGGGATCCGCACAGATACGCAGTATTTT. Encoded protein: CAISESSSGIRTDTQYF.

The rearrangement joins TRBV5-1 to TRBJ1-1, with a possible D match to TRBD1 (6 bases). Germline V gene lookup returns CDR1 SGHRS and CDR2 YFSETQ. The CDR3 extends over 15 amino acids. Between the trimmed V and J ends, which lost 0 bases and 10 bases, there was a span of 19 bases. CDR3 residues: CASSLGGQFQQRAFF. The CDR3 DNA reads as TGCGCCAGCAGCTTGGGAGGACAGTTTCAGCAACGAGCTTTCTTT.

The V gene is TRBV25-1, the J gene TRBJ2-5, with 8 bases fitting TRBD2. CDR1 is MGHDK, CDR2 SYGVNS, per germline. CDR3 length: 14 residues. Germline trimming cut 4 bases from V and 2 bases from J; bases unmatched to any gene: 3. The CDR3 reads CASSGVAGQETQYF. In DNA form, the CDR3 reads TGTGCCAGCAGTGGAGTAGCGGGGCAAGAGACCCAGTACTTC.

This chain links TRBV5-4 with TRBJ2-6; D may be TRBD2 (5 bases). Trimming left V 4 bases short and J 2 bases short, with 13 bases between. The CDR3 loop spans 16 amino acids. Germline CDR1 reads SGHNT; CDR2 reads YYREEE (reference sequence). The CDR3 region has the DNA TGTGCCAGCAGCCCACAAACTAGTACTGGGGCCAACGTCCTGACTTTC. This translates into CASSPQTSTGANVLTF.

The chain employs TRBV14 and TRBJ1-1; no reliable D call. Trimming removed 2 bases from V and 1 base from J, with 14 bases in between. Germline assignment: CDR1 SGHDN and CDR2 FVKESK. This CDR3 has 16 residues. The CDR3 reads CASSQTSIGENTEAFF. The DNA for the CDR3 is TGTGCCAGCAGCCAAACTAGTATCGGAGAGAACACTGAAGCTTTCTTT.

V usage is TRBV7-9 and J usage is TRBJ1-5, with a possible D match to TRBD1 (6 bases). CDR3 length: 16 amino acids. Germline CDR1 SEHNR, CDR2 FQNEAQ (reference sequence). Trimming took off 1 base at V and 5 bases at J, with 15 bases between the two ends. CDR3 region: CASSLGGRGRDQPQHF. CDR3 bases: TGTGCCAGCAGCTTAGGGGGCAGGGGACGCGATCAGCCCCAGCATTTT.

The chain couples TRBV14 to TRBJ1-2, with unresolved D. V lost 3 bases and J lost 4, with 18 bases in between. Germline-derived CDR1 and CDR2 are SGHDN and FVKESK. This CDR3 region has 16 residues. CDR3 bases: TGTGCCAGCAGCCAGGGAGTGCGGCGGTTGTTCTATGGCTACACCTTC. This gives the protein CASSQGVRRLFYGYTF.

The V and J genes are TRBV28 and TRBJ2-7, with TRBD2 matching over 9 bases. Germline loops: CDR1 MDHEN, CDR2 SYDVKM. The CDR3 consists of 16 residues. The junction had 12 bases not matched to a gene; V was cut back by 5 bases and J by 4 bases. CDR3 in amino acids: CASSPLAGAVGYEQYF. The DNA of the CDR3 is TGTGCCAGCAGTCCATTAGCGGGAGCCGTGGGTTACGAGCAGTACTTC.

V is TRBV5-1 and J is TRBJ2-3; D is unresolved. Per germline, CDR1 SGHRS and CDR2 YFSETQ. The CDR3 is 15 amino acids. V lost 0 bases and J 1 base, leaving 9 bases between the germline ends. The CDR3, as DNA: TGCGCCAGCAGCTTGGTCTTTCCGGGCACAGATACGCAGTATTTT. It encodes CASSLVFPGTDTQYF.

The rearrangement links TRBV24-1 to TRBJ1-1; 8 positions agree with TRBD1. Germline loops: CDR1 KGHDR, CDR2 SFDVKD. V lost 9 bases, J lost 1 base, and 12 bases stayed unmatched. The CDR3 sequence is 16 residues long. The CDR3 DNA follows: TGTGCCACCCGAGAAAGCAGGGGGACAGGGAACACTGAAGCTTTCTTT. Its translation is CATRESRGTGNTEAFF.

As DNA, the CDR3 is TGTGCCAGTAGTATAGATCCACAGGGCATTTCCGAGCAGTACTTC. This codes for CASSIDPQGISEQYF. The chain is built from TRBV19 and TRBJ2-7; TRBD1 might be the D (6 bases). CDR3 length: 15 residues. From germline, CDR1 is LNHDA and CDR2 SQIVND (reference sequence). V was clipped by 0 bases and J by 6 bases, with 15 bases between them.

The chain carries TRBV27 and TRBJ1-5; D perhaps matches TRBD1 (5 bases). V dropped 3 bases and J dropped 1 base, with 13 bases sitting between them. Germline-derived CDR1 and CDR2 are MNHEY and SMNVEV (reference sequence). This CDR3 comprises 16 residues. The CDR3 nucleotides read TGTGCCAGCAGTTTTTTAAGGGGTGGGAGCAATCAGCCCCAGCATTTT. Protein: CASSFLRGGSNQPQHF.

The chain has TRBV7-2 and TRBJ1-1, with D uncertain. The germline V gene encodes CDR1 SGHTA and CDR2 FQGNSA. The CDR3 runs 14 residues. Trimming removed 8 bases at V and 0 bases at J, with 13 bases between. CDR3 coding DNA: TGTGCCAGCGGGTCAGGCAGCCTGAACACTGAAGCTTTCTTT. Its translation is CASGSGSLNTEAFF.

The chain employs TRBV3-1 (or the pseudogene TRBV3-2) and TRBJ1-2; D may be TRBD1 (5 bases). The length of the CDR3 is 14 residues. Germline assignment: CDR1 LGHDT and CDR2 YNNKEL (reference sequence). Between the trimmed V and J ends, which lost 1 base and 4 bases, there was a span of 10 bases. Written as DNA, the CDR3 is TGTGCCAGCAGCCAAGTCGGGGGACCCTATGGCTACACCTTC. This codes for CASSQVGGPYGYTF.

Here the CDR3 reads CASSLSSSTDTQYF. The CDR3 DNA follows: TGTGCCAGCAGCTTATCGTCTAGCACAGATACGCAGTATTTT. The rearrangement uses TRBV7-2 and TRBJ2-3; D unclear. Germline CDR1 SGHTA, CDR2 FQGNSA. V was shortened by 2 bases and J by 0 bases, with 6 bases between the two germline ends. This CDR3 is built from 14 residues. The entire variable domain, with the rest obtained from reference TRBV7-2 and TRBJ2-3, is as follows: GAGVSQSPSNKVTEKGKDVELRCDPISGHTALYWYRQSLGQGLEFLIYFQGNSAPDKSGLPSDRFSAERTGGSVSTLTIQRTQQEDSAVYLCASSLSSSTDTQYFGPGTRLTVL.

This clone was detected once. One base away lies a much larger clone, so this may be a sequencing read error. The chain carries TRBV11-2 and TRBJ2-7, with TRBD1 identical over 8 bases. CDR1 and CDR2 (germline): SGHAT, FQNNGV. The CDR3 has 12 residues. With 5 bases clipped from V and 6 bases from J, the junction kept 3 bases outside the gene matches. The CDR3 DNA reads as TGTGCCAGCAGCCCGACAGGGGTCGAGCAGTACTTC. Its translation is CASSPTGVEQYF.

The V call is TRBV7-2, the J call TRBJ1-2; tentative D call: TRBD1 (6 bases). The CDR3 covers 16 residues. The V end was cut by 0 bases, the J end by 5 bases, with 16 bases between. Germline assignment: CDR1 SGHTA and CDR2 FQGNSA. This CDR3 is CASSLAQGLSSYGYTF. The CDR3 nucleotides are TGTGCCAGCAGCTTAGCACAGGGTCTATCCTCGTATGGCTACACCTTC. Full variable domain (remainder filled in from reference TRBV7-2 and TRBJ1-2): GAGVSQSPSNKVTEKGKDVELRCDPISGHTALYWYRQSLGQGLEFLIYFQGNSAPDKSGLPSDRFSAERTGGSVSTLTIQRTQQEDSAVYLCASSLAQGLSSYGYTFGSGTRLTVV.

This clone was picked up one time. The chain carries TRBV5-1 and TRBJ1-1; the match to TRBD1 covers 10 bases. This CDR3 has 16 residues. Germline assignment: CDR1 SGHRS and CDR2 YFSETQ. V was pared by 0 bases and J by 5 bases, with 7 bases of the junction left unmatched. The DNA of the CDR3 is TGCGCCAGCAGCTTGGAAGGTTGGACAGGGGGTACTGAAGCTTTCTTT. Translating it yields CASSLEGWTGGTEAFF.

The CDR3 DNA reads TGTGCCAGCAGCGTTCAGGGTGGCTTTGGAAACACCATATATTTT. Translating it yields CASSVQGGFGNTIYF. The V call is TRBV9, the J call TRBJ1-3; tentatively, D is TRBD1 (5 bases). The germline CDR1 and CDR2 sequences are SGDLS and YYNGEE. Trimming stripped 2 bases from V and 3 bases from J, with 12 bases between. The CDR3 extends over 15 amino acids.

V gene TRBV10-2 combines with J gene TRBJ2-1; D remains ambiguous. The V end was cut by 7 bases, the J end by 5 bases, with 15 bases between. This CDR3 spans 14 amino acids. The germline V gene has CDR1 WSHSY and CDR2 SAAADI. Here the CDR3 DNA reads TGCGCCAGCACGTTTGGTACAGCAAACAATGAGCAGTTCTTC. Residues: CASTFGTANNEQFF.

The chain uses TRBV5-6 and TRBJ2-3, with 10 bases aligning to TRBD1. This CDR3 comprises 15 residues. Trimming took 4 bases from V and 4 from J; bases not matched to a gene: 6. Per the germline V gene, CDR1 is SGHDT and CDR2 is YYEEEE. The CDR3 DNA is TGTGCCAGCAGCCTATGGGACAGGGGATCAGATACGCAGTATTTT. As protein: CASSLWDRGSDTQYF. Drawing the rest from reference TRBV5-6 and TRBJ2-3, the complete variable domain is DAGVTQSPTHLIKTRGQQVTLRCSPKSGHDTVSWYQQALGQGPQFIFQYYEEEERQRGNFPDRFSGHQFPNYSSELNVNALLLGDSALYLCASSLWDRGSDTQYFGPGTRLTVL.

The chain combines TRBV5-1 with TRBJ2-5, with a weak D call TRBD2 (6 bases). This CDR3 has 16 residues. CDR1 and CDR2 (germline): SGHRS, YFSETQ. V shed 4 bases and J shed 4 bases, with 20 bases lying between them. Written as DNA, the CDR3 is TGCGCCAGCAGCCTAGTGCTCGGACGGGGAGGAGAGACCCAGTACTTC. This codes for CASSLVLGRGGETQYF.